A selection of T cell receptor beta chains follows, all from one sample in a study of blood T cell repertoires in COVID-19. Profiling relied on immunoSEQ multiplex PCR, and the TCRdb table lists in-frame clones only, not all of them. Here the sample spans about 250,000 clones, about 91% being singletons. The sequencing sample was made of peripheral blood. These receptor sequences come from a woman aged 25 to 39 with COVID-19, enrolled during active disease. CDR3s include the opening cysteine and the closing phenylalanine or tryptophan. A D gene is named only where the DNA matches it firmly. Clone size appears in some rows only: once, few, many, or a class for an expanded clone.

cdr3_aa	cdr3_nt	j_call	clone_size	v_call	d_call
CASRRTTADGKNIQYF	TGTGCCAGCAGGCGGACTACCGCCGATGGCAAAAACATTCAGTACTTC	TRBJ2-4	-	TRBV28	-
CASSLFAQGTEAFF	TGTGCCAGCAGTTTATTCGCCCAGGGCACCGAAGCTTTCTTT	TRBJ1-1	-	TRBV28	-
CATSREVSDWNFYGYTF	TGTGCCACCAGCAGAGAAGTTTCGGACTGGAACTTTTATGGCTACACCTTC	TRBJ1-2	-	TRBV15	-
CATSDLTGGAEETQYF	TGTGCCACCAGTGATTTGACAGGGGGCGCAGAAGAGACCCAGTACTTC	TRBJ2-5	-	TRBV24-1	TRBD1
CASSRGQPNSNQPQHF	TGCGCCAGCAGCCGAGGACAGCCCAATAGCAATCAGCCCCAGCATTTT	TRBJ1-5	-	TRBV4-1	-
CAWTTPSRQMNTEAFF	TGTGCCTGGACCACTCCCTCTCGACAGATGAACACTGAAGCTTTCTTT	TRBJ1-1	-	TRBV30	-
CASSFERGWETQYF	TGTGCCAGCAGCTTTGAGCGGGGGTGGGAGACCCAGTACTTC	TRBJ2-5	few	TRBV5-4	TRBD2
CASSLLPPGTGAQPQHF	TGTGCCAGCAGTCTCCTCCCCCCCGGGACAGGGGCTCAGCCCCAGCATTTT	TRBJ1-5	-	TRBV28	TRBD1
CASSEVWGQGSTDTQYF	TGTGCCAGCAGTGAAGTTTGGGGACAGGGGAGCACAGATACGCAGTATTTT	TRBJ2-3	-	TRBV25-1	TRBD1
CASSQSSQARRNTIYF	TGCGCCAGCAGCCAATCCTCCCAGGCCAGGAGAAACACCATATATTTT	TRBJ1-3	-	TRBV4-1	-
CASSFEGNPTSYEQYF	TGCGCCAGCAGCTTCGAGGGTAACCCCACCTCCTACGAGCAGTACTTC	TRBJ2-7	-	TRBV5-1	-
CASSRGDTEAFF	TGTGCCAGCAGCCGGGGGGACACTGAAGCTTTCTTT	TRBJ1-1	few	TRBV6-5	-